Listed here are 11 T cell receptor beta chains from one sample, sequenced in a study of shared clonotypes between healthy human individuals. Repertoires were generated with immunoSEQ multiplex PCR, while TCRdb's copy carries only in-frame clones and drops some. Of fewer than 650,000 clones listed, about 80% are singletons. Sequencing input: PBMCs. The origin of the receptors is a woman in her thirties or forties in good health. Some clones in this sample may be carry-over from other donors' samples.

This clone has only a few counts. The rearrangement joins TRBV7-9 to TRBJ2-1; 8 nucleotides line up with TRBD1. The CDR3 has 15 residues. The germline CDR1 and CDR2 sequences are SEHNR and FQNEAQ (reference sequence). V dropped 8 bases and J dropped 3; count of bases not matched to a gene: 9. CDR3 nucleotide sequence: TGTGCCAGCTTGGGTCAGGGGGCTGTCTACAATGAGCAGTTCTTC. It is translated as CASLGQGAVYNEQFF.

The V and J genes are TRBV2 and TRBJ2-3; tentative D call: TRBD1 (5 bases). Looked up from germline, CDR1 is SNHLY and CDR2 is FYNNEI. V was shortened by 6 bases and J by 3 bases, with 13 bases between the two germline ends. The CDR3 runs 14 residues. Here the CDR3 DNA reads TGTGCCAGCAGCGACAACCCAGGGACAGATACGCAGTATTTT. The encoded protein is CASSDNPGTDTQYF.

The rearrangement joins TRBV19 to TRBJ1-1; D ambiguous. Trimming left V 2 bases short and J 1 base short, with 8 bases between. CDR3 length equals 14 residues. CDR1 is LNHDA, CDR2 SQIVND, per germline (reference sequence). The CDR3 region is CASSIQSRNTEAFF. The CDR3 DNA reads TGTGCCAGTAGTATACAGTCCAGGAACACTGAAGCTTTCTTT.

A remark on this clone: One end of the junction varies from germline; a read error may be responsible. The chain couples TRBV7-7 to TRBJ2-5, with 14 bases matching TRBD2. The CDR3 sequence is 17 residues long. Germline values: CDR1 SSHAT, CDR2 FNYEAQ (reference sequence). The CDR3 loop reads CASSLRLAGGRQETQYF. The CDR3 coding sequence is TGTGCTAGCAGCCTCCGACTAGCGGGAGGGCGGCAAGAGACCCAGTACTTC.

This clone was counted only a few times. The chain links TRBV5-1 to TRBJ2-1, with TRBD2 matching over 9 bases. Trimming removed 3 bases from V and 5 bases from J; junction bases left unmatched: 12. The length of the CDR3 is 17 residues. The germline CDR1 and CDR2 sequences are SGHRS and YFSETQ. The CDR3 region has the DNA TGCGCCAGCAGCTCAATACCGGGACTAGCCCCGAACAATGAGCAGTTCTTC. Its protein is CASSSIPGLAPNNEQFF.

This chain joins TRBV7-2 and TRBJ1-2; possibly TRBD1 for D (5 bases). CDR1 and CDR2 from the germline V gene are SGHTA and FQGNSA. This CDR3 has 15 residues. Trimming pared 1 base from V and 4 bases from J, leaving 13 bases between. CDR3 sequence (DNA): TGTGCCAGCAGCTTAGGGCCCCAGGGTGGCTATGGCTACACCTTC. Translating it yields CASSLGPQGGYGYTF.

In DNA form, the CDR3 reads TGTGCCAGCAGCTCGCGCTCGGGACTCATGTCTGGAAACACCATATATTTT. Translation: CASSSRSGLMSGNTIYF. The rearrangement uses TRBV7-9 and TRBJ1-3; perhaps TRBD1 as D (5 bases). The CDR3 is 17 amino acids. From germline, CDR1 is SEHNR and CDR2 FQNEAQ (reference sequence). Trimming left V 4 bases short and J 1 base short, with 17 bases between.

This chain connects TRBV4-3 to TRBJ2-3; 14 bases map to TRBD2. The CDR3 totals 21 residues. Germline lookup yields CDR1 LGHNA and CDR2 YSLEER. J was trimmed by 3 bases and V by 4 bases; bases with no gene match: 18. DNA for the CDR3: TGCGCCAGCAGCCTCACCCCCGGGACTAGCGGGAGTTATGGAAGGACAGATACGCAGTATTTT. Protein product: CASSLTPGTSGSYGRTDTQYF.

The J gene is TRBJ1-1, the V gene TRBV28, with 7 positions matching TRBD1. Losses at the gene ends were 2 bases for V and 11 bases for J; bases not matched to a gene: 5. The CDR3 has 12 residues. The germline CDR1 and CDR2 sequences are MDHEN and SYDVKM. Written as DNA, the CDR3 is TGTGCCAGCAGTTTAGTGCGGGACAGTGCTTTCTTT. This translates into CASSLVRDSAFF. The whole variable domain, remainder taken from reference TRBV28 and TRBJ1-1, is DVKVTQSSRYLVKRTGEKVFLECVQDMDHENMFWYRQDPGLGLRLIYFSYDVKMKEKGDIPEGYSVSREKKERFSLILESASTNQTSMYLCASSLVRDSAFFGQGTRLTVV.

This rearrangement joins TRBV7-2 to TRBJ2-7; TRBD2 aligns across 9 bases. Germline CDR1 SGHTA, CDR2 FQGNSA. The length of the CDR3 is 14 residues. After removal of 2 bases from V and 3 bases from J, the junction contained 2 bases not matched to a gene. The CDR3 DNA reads TGTGCCAGCAGCTTACGTAGCGGGAGCTACGAGCAGTACTTC. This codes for CASSLRSGSYEQYF.

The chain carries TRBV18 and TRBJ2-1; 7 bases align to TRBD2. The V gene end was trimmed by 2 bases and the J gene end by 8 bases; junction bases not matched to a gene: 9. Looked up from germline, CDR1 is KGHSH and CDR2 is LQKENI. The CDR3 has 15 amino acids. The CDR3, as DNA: TGTGCCAGCTCACCAGCAATGGGAGGGCCCCATGAGCAGTTCTTC. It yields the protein CASSPAMGGPHEQFF.